This T cell receptor beta chain was identified during a study of cytomegalovirus exposure and HLA in healthy donors (dated by TCRdb to about 2017). The study in broad terms: An earlier analysis of more than 550 of the donors reported 250 to 300 Gb of sequence data and around 100 million unique TCR beta sequences obtained from about 200 million T cells. On average, roughly 240,000 unique TCR beta nucleotide sequences were sequenced per donor among a few hundred genotyped donors of the cohort, with 15% to 20% of those sequences being non-productive. Every discovery cohort repertoire had been produced on one sequencing platform. In the later analysis, no new phenotypic data were used to find candidate immune exposures; instead, reliance was placed on TCR beta sequences and their occurrence across donors. HLA typing included class I and class II loci at four-digit resolution. To predict cytomegalovirus infection status, the study combined high-throughput TCR immunosequencing, statistical association of individual TCRs with disease status, and machine learning. An early release that covered more than 550 HLA-typed donors contained approximately 300 gigabases of sequencing data and some 87 million unique TCR sequences. An earlier analysis of fewer than 750 of the donors used high-throughput TCR beta sequencing to judge whether each TCR beta V gene segment behaved as functional or pseudogenic. A separate validation cohort of over a hundred different subjects was used in addition to the approximately 670-subject first cohort. Alongside the repertoire data, information on donor age, sex, ethnicity and CMV serostatus was compiled. Of the 300 to 400 genotyped donors, about 80% fell in the genetic ancestry cluster associated with self-reported Caucasian donors. The study profiled the T cell repertoires of 500 to 800 subjects by immunosequencing and related them to cytomegalovirus serostatus. In a later genetic analysis, genome-wide SNP genotypes for about three fifths of the 666 donors were used, and that subset was treated as a discovery cohort. The aim of the study was to test whether cataloging public T cell receptors could identify signatures of past pathogen exposure. A later analysis re-analyzed previously published TCR beta repertoires from 666 donors and added high-resolution HLA genotyping to study TCR occurrence patterns. Typing coverage varied by locus: roughly 629-630 donors for A, B, C, DRB1 and DQB1; more than 500 for DQA1; some 610 for DPA1; 450 to 480 for DPB1. Because of strong linkage in the cohort, roughly five DR-DQ haplotypes were treated as single units for association and clustering.

In total, roughly 670 healthy bone marrow donors made up the cohort. At the time of sampling, all cohort members were nominally healthy, though unrecorded immune exposures were likely present. The donor tested CMV seropositive and was one of the 289 seropositive cohort members. Each donor provided a peripheral blood sample, and peripheral blood mononuclear cells were used for TCR beta sequencing. The Qiagen DNeasy Blood Extraction Kit was used to extract genomic DNA from the blood cell samples. Counted from cysteine to phenylalanine, this CDR3 has 13 amino acids. The read is trimmed to its CDR3 DNA, 39 bases read in frame from base 1. According to the germline V gene (reference sequence), CDR1 reads LNHDA and CDR2 reads SQIVND. The junction shows trimming of 7 bases on V and 10 bases on J, plus 17 bases between the germline ends. Receptor amplification or capture employed the immunoSEQ multiplex PCR assay. For the multiplex PCR, a mixture combining 60 forward primers for TCR Vbeta segments and 13 reverse primers for TCR Jbeta segments was used. Amplification of the CDR3 region of rearranged TCR beta genes was performed with a multiplex PCR assay on genomic DNA. The amplified TCR beta libraries were sequenced on the Illumina HiSeq System as 87-base-pair reads. As for how the authors treated the data: In a later analysis, about 80 million unique TCR beta chains were counted across the 650 to 750 repertoires, and approximately 11 million of these chains were shared by at least two donors. Raw reads were error-corrected and collapsed into unique sequences with a nearest-neighbor algorithm that merged closely related sequences to remove PCR and sequencing errors. To assign V, D and J gene segments, CDR3 sequences were aligned to IMGT reference sequences. For a sequence to be retained, at least a six-nucleotide match to both a V gene segment and a J gene segment was required. Rearrangements were called productive when the CDR3 lacked stop codons and stayed in frame with V and J; all others were non-productive. CDR3 was defined according to IMGT convention as the region running from the second conserved V-encoded cysteine to the conserved J-encoded phenylalanine. In an earlier analysis of approximately 590 of the donors, sequences lacking an unambiguous match to a single V gene segment were excluded. An earlier analysis of 587 of the donors called V segments functional above 56.7% productive rearrangements and segregating when the between-donor standard deviation exceeded 5%. To diagnose cytomegalovirus status from the catalog of TCR beta chain sequences, a statistical classification framework was built. In a later analysis, TCR nucleotide sequences were compared against IMGT/GENE-DB human TR gene sequences so that V and J genes could be assigned. In a later analysis, CDR3 sequences and most-parsimonious VDJ recombination scenarios were assigned using the TCRdist pipeline. In a later analysis, each TCR beta chain was defined by its CDR3 amino acid sequence together with its V-gene family, and reads without a unique V-gene family were excluded. In a later analysis, around 650 highly shared, low-generation-probability nucleotide sequences were removed to address suspected cross-contamination and a sequencing artifact. For each public chain, a later analysis derived a clonal expansion index from normalized ranks of inferred template counts within each repertoire. Generation probabilities in a later analysis came from a VDJ recombination model fitted to out-of-frame rearrangements, and those results were checked against IGoR. A later analysis scored TCR-TCR, TCR-HLA and TCR-CMV co-occurrence with hypergeometric tests, applying a repertoire-size bias correction to TCR pairs. To estimate false discovery rates, a later analysis permuted the HLA or CMV assignments 20 times. In a later analysis, co-occurring TCRs were grouped using DBSCAN, with TCRdist sequence similarity added in when clustering inside HLA-allele-positive subsets. Co-occurrence clustering excluded repertoires with fewer than 30,000 or more than 120,000 public chains, plus five with anomalous nucleotide sharing. The table comes from immuneACCESS by way of TCRdb, which keeps in-frame sequences with V and J called. Part of the clones is missing from these tables; in studies checked, under half for an unresolved V gene and the rest for unknown reasons. The V and J calls and clone size were taken over from that table, and D and trimming were inferred from the DNA. Present in this sample are approximately 100,000 clones, more than 65% of which were seen just once. Over 3.5% of the sample belongs to the ten largest clones.

A word on this clone: Its recognized antigen is unknown. No quality values exist for individual bases; no much larger clone is one base distant.

Summary of the overall study and its limitations: Roughly uniform sequencing depth across donors was assumed in presence/absence analyses, although this assumption may not hold. For the cohort, immune exposure information was limited to CMV serostatus. In a later analysis, most CMV-associated TCR beta chains were found to appear HLA-restricted, with HLA associations seemingly driven largely by CMV exposure. A later genetic analysis associated a missense DCLRE1C variant with V-gene and J-gene trimming of TCR beta chains, and an independent cohort replicated the association. According to a later analysis, TCR association rates differed among HLA loci, with DRB1 alleles showing the most associated TCRs and HLA-C alleles showing the fewest. Correlated functional status among segregating V segments might be attributable to linkage disequilibrium, but an unknown experimental factor could not be ruled out. While some public TCRs were present in many individuals, most TCR sequences turned up only very rarely across donors. It was suggested by the authors that the approach could potentially be generalized to other disease states and immunological phenotypes. A further reported finding was that TCR beta sequences accurately predicted the HLA-A and HLA-B alleles for most subjects in the first cohort. Some IMGT-functional V segments, including TRBV6-2 and TRBV6-3, could not be told apart with the 87-base-pair reads, so those segments were excluded. A total of 150 or so TCR beta chains were listed by the study as associated with cytomegalovirus. A few of the identified cytomegalovirus-associated TCR beta chains were confirmed in vitro to be specific for cytomegalovirus antigens. Because counts were too low, around 17 rarely observed V segments, including chromosome 9 orphons, were left out of the earlier analysis of several hundred of the donors. In an earlier analysis of around 600 of the donors, most TCR beta V segments were observed in productive rearrangements about 87% or about 30% of the time, broadly matching IMGT annotations. Specific HLA alleles were associated with 15,000 to 20,000 TCR beta sequences at a false discovery rate of 0.05 in a later analysis. In a later genetic analysis, fewer N-insertions in productive TCRs were reported among donors in an Asian-associated ancestry cluster than the roughly 710-donor mean. A group of highly shared sequence variants was considered likely to be a technical artifact of the sequencing pipeline. In both the original and validation cohorts, the classifier was reported to diagnose cytomegalovirus status with high specificity and sensitivity. Strong co-occurrence of HLA alleles, especially DR and DQ, made assigning TCR associations to individual alleles difficult. A later analysis reported that several top co-occurrence clusters appeared linked to parvovirus B19, influenza, CMV and Epstein-Barr virus. This cohort had only TCR beta chains sequenced, and the lack of alpha or paired-chain data limited which features could be detected. In a later analysis, HLA-associated TCR beta chains were found to be more clonally expanded and to have lower generation probabilities than equally common non-associated chains. HLA typing was unavailable for some donors at each locus, so association tests used only the typed subset.

This TCR was recovered from a woman aged 45-59 years in good health and CMV-seropositive. The chain is encoded by TRBV19 joined to TRBJ2-4; tentative D gene TRBD2, with 6 bases matching. Sequences were obtained from PBMCs. The sequenced DNA: TGTGCCAGTAAGGAGGAGGGCCACGCTATTCAGTACTTC. Its protein is CASKEEGHAIQYF.